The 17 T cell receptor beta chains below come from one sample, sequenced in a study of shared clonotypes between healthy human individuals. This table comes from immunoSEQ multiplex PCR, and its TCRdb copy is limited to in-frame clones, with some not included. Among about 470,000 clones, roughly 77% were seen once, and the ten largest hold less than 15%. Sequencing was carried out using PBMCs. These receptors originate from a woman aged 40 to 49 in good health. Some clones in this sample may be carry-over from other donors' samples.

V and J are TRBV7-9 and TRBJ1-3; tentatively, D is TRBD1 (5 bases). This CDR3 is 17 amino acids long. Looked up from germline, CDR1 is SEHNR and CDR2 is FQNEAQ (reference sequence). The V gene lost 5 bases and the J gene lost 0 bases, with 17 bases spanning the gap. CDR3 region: CASSPQGGSSSGNTIYF. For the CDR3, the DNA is TGTGCCAGCAGCCCCCAGGGAGGATCCAGCTCTGGAAACACCATATATTTT.

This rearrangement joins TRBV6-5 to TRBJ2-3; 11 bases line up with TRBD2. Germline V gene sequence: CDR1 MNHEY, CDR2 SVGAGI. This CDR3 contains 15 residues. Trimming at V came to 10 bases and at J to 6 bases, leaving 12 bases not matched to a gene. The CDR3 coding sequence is TGTGCCACCACGCTTAGCGGGAGGGCCAGGGATACGCAGTATTTT. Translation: CATTLSGRARDTQYF.

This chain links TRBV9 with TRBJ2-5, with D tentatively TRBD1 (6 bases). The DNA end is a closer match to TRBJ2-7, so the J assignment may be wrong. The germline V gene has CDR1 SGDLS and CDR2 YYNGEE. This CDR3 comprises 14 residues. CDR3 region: CASSAGQSNYEQYF. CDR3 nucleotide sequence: TGTGCCAGCAGCGCCGGACAGAGCAATTACGAGCAGTACTTC.

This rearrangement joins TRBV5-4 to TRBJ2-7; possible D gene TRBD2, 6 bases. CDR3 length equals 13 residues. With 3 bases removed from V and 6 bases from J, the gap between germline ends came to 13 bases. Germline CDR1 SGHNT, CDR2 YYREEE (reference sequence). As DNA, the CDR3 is TGTGCCAGCAGCTCTTGGGGGGATGGCGAGCAGTACTTC. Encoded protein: CASSSWGDGEQYF.

CDR3 sequence: CSVENPNYGYTF. CDR3 in DNA: TGCAGCGTTGAGAACCCTAACTATGGCTACACCTTC. The J gene is TRBJ1-2, the V gene TRBV29-1; D ambiguous. The CDR3 has 12 residues. Germline V gives CDR1 SQVTM, CDR2 ANQGSEA. Between the trimmed V and J ends, which lost 3 bases and 0 bases, there was a span of 5 bases.

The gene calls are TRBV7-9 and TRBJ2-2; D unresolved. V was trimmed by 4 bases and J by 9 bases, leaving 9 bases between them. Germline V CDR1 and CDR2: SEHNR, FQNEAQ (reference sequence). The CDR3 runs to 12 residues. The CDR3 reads CASSSLARELFF. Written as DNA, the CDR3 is TGTGCCAGCAGCTCCCTGGCCCGGGAGCTGTTTTTT.

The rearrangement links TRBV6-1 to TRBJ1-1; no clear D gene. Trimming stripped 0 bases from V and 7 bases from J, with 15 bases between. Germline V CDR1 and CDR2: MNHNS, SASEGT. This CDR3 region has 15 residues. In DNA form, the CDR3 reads TGTGCCAGCAGTGAAGCTCCTGCGCTAGGCGGTGAAGCTTTCTTT. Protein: CASSEAPALGGEAFF.

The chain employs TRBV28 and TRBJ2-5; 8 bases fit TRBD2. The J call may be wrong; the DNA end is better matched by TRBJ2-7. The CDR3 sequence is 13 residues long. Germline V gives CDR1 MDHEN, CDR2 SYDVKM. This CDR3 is CASSASGFNEQYF. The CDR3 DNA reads TGTGCCAGCAGCGCTAGCGGGTTTAACGAGCAGTACTTC.

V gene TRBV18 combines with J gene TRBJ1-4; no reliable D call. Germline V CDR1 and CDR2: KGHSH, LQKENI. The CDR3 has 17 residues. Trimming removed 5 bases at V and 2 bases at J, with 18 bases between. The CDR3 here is CASSKTATSLTNEKLFF. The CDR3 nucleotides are TGTGCCAGCTCAAAGACCGCCACATCGCTGACTAATGAAAAACTGTTTTTT.

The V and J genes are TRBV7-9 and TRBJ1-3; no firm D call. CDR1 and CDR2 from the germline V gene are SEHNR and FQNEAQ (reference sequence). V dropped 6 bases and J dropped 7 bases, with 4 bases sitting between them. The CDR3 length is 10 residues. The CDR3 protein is CASSLNTIYF. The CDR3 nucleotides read TGTGCCAGCAGTCTTAACACCATATATTTT.

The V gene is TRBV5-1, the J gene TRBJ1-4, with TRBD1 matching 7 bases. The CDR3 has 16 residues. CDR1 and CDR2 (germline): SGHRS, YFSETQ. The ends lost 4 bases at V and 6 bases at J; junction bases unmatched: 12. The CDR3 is CASSQTPGGVDEKLFF. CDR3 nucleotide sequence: TGCGCCAGCAGCCAGACCCCAGGGGGTGTGGATGAAAAACTGTTTTTT.

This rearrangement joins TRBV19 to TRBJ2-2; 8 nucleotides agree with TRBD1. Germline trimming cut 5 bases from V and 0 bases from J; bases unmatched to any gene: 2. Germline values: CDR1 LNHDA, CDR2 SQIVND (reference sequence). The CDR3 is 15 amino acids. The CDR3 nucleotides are TGTGCCAGTAGTGTGGGACAGGCGAACACCGGGGAGCTGTTTTTT. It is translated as CASSVGQANTGELFF. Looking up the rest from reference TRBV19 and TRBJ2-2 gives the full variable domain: DGGITQSPKYLFRKEGQNVTLSCEQNLNHDAMYWYRQDPGQGLRLIYYSQIVNDFQKGDIAEGYSVSREKKESFPLTVTSAQKNPTAFYLCASSVGQANTGELFFGEGSRLTVL.

The CDR3 nucleotides read TGTGCCAGCAGCGTAGAGGCGGGGCCTCCTCTCGAGCAGTACTTC. This codes for CASSVEAGPPLEQYF. This chain links TRBV9 with TRBJ2-7, with D perhaps TRBD2 (6 bases). CDR3 length equals 15 residues. In germline, CDR1 is SGDLS, CDR2 YYNGEE. V was clipped by 0 bases and J by 6 bases, with 16 bases between them.

The CDR3 nucleotides are TGTGCCAGCAGTACCCCCCGGGGGGCCTACGAGCAGTACTTC. This encodes CASSTPRGAYEQYF. The J gene is TRBJ2-7, the V gene TRBV28; TRBD2 agrees at 7 bases. Germline trimming cut 5 bases from V and 2 bases from J; bases unmatched to any gene: 6. There are 14 residues in the CDR3. Germline CDR1 is MDHEN and CDR2 is SYDVKM.

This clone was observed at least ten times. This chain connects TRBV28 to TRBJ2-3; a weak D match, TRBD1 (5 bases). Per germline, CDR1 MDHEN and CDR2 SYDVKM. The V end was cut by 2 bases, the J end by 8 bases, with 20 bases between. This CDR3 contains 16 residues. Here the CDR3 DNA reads TGTGCCAGCAGTTTACCCGGACACGCTCAAAGGGGTACGCAGTATTTT. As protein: CASSLPGHAQRGTQYF.

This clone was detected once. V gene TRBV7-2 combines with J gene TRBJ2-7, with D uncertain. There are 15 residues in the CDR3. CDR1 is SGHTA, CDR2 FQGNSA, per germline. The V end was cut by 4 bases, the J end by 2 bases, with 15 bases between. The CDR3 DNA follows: TGTGCCAGCAGCTGGGCCGACGCAGCCACCTACGAGCAGTACTTC. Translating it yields CASSWADAATYEQYF.

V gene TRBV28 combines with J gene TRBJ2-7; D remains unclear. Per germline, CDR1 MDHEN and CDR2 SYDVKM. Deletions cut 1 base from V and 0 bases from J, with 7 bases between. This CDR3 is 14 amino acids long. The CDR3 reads CASSLSSFSYEQYF. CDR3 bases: TGTGCCAGCAGTTTATCGAGTTTCTCCTACGAGCAGTACTTC.